The 9 T cell receptor beta chains in this list originate from one sample, sequenced in a study of graft-versus-host responses after intestinal transplantation. These receptors lack a known antigen. Clones were read by immunoSEQ multiplex PCR, and TCRdb kept only the in-frame ones, dropping some. Among roughly 85,000 clones listed, approximately 90% were seen once. Source: unstimulated CD8+ T cells sorted from spleen or lymph node cells, taken before transplant. Receptors originate from a human donor who was the organ donor for an intestinal transplant.

The chain recombines TRBV5-1 with TRBJ2-5; 11 bases map to TRBD2. V dropped 0 bases and J dropped 5; count of bases not matched to a gene: 9. The CDR3 totals 17 residues. Germline V gene sequence: CDR1 SGHRS, CDR2 YFSETQ. The CDR3 sequence: CASSLEASGGSEETQYF. CDR3 nucleotide sequence: TGCGCCAGCAGCTTGGAGGCTAGCGGGGGGTCCGAGGAGACCCAGTACTTC.

The chain combines TRBV2 with TRBJ2-5; D is perhaps TRBD1 (6 bases). Trimming pared 0 bases from V and 2 bases from J, leaving 16 bases between. From germline, CDR1 is SNHLY and CDR2 FYNNEI. The CDR3 contains 17 residues. CDR3 nucleotides: TGTGCCAGCAGTGAAGCGCCAGGGGCCCCCTTACAAGAGACCCAGTACTTC. This codes for CASSEAPGAPLQETQYF.

The genes are TRBV6-5 and TRBJ2-2; D remains unclear. From germline, CDR1 is MNHEY and CDR2 SVGAGI. This CDR3 is built from 14 residues. V dropped 0 bases and J dropped 3 bases, with 5 bases sitting between them. CDR3 coding DNA: TGTGCCAGCAGTTACTCGAAGTACACCGGGGAGCTGTTTTTT. Protein sequence: CASSYSKYTGELFF.

The chain joins TRBV19 to TRBJ2-1; 8 positions match TRBD1. J gave up 5 bases and V 3 bases, and 9 bases lay outside the gene matches. Germline V gene data show CDR1 as LNHDA and CDR2 as SQIVND (reference sequence). The CDR3 has 16 amino acids. The chain's CDR3 is CASSIVTGGFNNEQFF. DNA for the CDR3: TGTGCCAGTAGTATTGTCACAGGGGGTTTCAACAATGAGCAGTTCTTC.

This clone was seen a handful of times. The chain recombines TRBV7-3 with TRBJ2-7, with a possible D match to TRBD2 (6 bases). The V end was cut by 2 bases, the J end by 2 bases, with 13 bases between. Germline V gene sequence: CDR1 SGHTA, CDR2 FQGTGA. The length of the CDR3 is 15 residues. CDR3 loop: CASSLVTRYPYEQYF. CDR3 bases: TGTGCCAGCAGCTTAGTGACTAGGTACCCCTACGAGCAGTACTTC.

Comment on this clone: Possible read error: a much larger clone is one base away. The sample holds other DNA sequences that translate to the same CDR3. The chain couples TRBV6-5 to TRBJ2-7, with D possibly being TRBD2 (5 bases). This CDR3 is 14 amino acids long. Germline lookup yields CDR1 MNHEY and CDR2 SVGAGI. Trimming cost V 6 bases and J 4 bases, with 16 bases left between them. The CDR3 is CASSYGPGKYEQYF. The DNA of the CDR3 is TGTGCCAGCAGCTATGGGCCCGGGAAATACGAGCAGTACTTC.

The V and J genes are TRBV6-5 and TRBJ2-5; perhaps TRBD2 as D (6 bases). The CDR3 runs 14 residues. Looked up from germline, CDR1 is MNHEY and CDR2 is SVGAGI. V lost 6 bases, J lost 3 bases, and 14 bases lay in between. CDR3 loop: CASSLWGEEETQYF. The CDR3 nucleotides are TGTGCCAGCAGCCTATGGGGGGAAGAAGAGACCCAGTACTTC.

The V call is TRBV5-1, the J call TRBJ1-2; D is unclear. Germline loops: CDR1 SGHRS, CDR2 YFSETQ. This CDR3 has 12 residues. The V end was cut by 0 bases, the J end by 8 bases, with 8 bases between. The CDR3 sequence is CASSLGGDGYTF. The DNA of the CDR3 is TGCGCCAGCAGCTTGGGGGGAGACGGCTACACCTTC.

The V call is TRBV5-1, the J call TRBJ1-3; TRBD1 is a possible D gene (5 bases). The CDR3 runs 15 residues. The V end lost 6 bases, the J end lost 0 bases, and 13 bases lay between the germline ends. In germline, CDR1 is SGHRS, CDR2 YFSETQ. CDR3 DNA: TGCGCCAGCAACCCTGGGACTGCCTCTGGAAACACCATATATTTT. Amino acid sequence: CASNPGTASGNTIYF.